A single sample is the source of the 21 T cell receptor beta chains below, sequenced in a study of shared clonotypes between healthy human individuals. The repertoire was sequenced with immunoSEQ multiplex PCR; TCRdb's copy has only in-frame clones and lacks some. The sample contains 1.6 million or so clones, over 95% of which appear only once. The source material was naive CD4+ T cells sorted from blood. Subset of the sample: CD45RA+ positively selected. Every receptor here comes from a young man in good health.

The rearrangement joins TRBV11-2 to TRBJ2-7; D not certain. Germline CDR1 SGHAT, CDR2 FQNNGV. CDR3 length equals 14 residues. V was shortened by 2 bases and J by 2 bases, with 10 bases between the two germline ends. The CDR3 nucleotides read TGTGCCAGCAGCTTACAGACGGAAACCTACGAGCAGTACTTC. This gives the protein CASSLQTETYEQYF.

This clone has only one observation. V and J are TRBV7-9 and TRBJ2-2; 9 positions match TRBD1. CDR1 is SEHNR and CDR2 is FQNEAQ in the germline V gene (reference sequence). V gave up 5 bases and J gave up 5 bases; unmatched junction bases: 6. The CDR3 is made up of 15 amino acids. CDR3 in amino acids: CASSKPGQGTGELFF. In DNA form, the CDR3 reads TGTGCCAGCAGCAAACCGGGACAGGGAACCGGGGAGCTGTTTTTT.

The chain has TRBV4-3 and TRBJ2-3; 16 bases map to TRBD2. The germline gives CDR1 LGHNA, CDR2 YSLEER. J lost 0 bases, V lost 0 bases, and 0 bases had no gene match. This CDR3 is built from 18 residues. The CDR3 DNA is TGCGCCAGCAGCCAAGAGGGACTAGCGGGGGGGAGCACAGATACGCAGTATTTT. This sequence encodes CASSQEGLAGGSTDTQYF.

Of note for this clone: Mismatch with germline at one junction end may stem from a read error. CDR3 amino acids: CASSLEGLFYSGANVLTF. CDR3 DNA sequence: TGTGCCAGTAGTCTAGAGGGATTATTCTACTCTGGGGCCAACGTCCTGACTTTC. The V gene is TRBV19, the J gene TRBJ2-6; perhaps TRBD2 as D (5 bases). This CDR3 spans 18 amino acids. Germline assignment: CDR1 LNHDA and CDR2 SQIVND (reference sequence).

The rearrangement uses TRBV27 and TRBJ2-4; 9 positions match TRBD1. The J segment lost 14 bases and the V segment lost 5 bases, leaving 7 bases of the junction unmatched. Germline CDR1 MNHEY, CDR2 SMNVEV (reference sequence). The CDR3 sequence is 12 residues long. This chain's CDR3 is CASSTGGGTEYF. In nucleotides, the CDR3 is TGTGCCAGCAGTACAGGGGGCGGTACGGAGTACTTC.

The CDR3 region has the DNA TGTGCCAGCCTAGACAGCTACAATGAGCAGTTCTTC. The encoded protein is CASLDSYNEQFF. The chain couples TRBV2 to TRBJ2-1; D might be TRBD1 (5 bases). The V gene lost 8 bases and the J gene lost 3 bases, with 8 bases spanning the gap. In germline, CDR1 is SNHLY, CDR2 FYNNEI. The CDR3 is made up of 12 amino acids.

The gene calls are TRBV20-1 and TRBJ2-7; D gene ambiguous. The CDR3 contains 11 residues. The germline CDR1 and CDR2 sequences are DFQATT and SNEGSKA (reference sequence). The V end was cut by 5 bases, the J end by 2 bases, with 7 bases between. The CDR3 sequence is CSAVSAYEQYF. CDR3 coding DNA: TGCAGTGCTGTGTCGGCCTACGAGCAGTACTTC.

The CDR3 reads CASGITGSAGELFF. CDR3 coding DNA: TGTGCCAGCGGGATTACAGGGTCGGCCGGGGAGCTGTTTTTT. The chain employs TRBV2 and TRBJ2-2; possibly TRBD1 for D (6 bases). Trimming shortened V by 8 bases and J by 6 bases, and 16 bases separated the two germline ends. CDR3 length equals 14 residues. Germline V gene data show CDR1 as SNHLY and CDR2 as FYNNEI.

The chain links TRBV29-1 to TRBJ2-1, with TRBD2 identical over 7 bases. CDR1 and CDR2 from the germline V gene are SQVTM and ANQGSEA. Trimming removed 1 base from V and 6 bases from J; junction bases left unmatched: 6. The length of the CDR3 is 14 residues. This chain's CDR3 is CSVEGGGSGNEQFF. As DNA, the CDR3 is TGCAGCGTTGAAGGAGGCGGGAGCGGCAATGAGCAGTTCTTC.

J is TRBJ1-1 and V is TRBV5-1; possibly TRBD1 for D (5 bases). The germline V gene has CDR1 SGHRS and CDR2 YFSETQ. The V end was cut by 1 base, the J end by 6 bases, with 10 bases between. The CDR3 has 13 amino acids. The CDR3 sequence: CASSLMAGAEAFF. The CDR3 DNA sequence: TGCGCCAGCAGCTTGATGGCGGGGGCTGAAGCTTTCTTT.

Comment on this clone: Other nucleotide sequences from this sample produce the same CDR3. The chain carries TRBV2 and TRBJ2-7, with 11 bases aligning to TRBD2. The CDR3 is made up of 15 amino acids. The germline CDR1 and CDR2 sequences are SNHLY and FYNNEI. V lost 4 bases to trimming and J lost 1 base; unmatched junction nucleotides: 3. Here the CDR3 DNA reads TGTGCCAGCAGTGCCGGGACTAGCGGATCCTACGAGCAGTACTTC. It translates to CASSAGTSGSYEQYF. The full variable domain, with the rest looked up from reference TRBV2 and TRBJ2-7, is EPEVTQTPSHQVTQMGQEVILRCVPISNHLYFYWYRQILGQKVEFLVSFYNNEISEKSEIFDDQFSVERPDGSNFTLKIRSTKLEDSAMYFCASSAGTSGSYEQYFGPGTRLTVT.

The chain carries TRBV2 and TRBJ1-5; D not resolved. Trimming stripped 8 bases from V and 0 bases from J, with 17 bases between. Germline assignment: CDR1 SNHLY and CDR2 FYNNEI. The CDR3 is 16 residues long. The CDR3 DNA reads as TGTGCCAGCTCGACCCGGGCAGGAAATAGCAATCAGCCCCAGCATTTT. Protein product: CASSTRAGNSNQPQHF.

The chain is built from TRBV7-6 and TRBJ2-1; TRBD2 matches 9 bases. The CDR3 length is 16 residues. V was pared by 5 bases and J by 0 bases, with 5 bases of the junction left unmatched. Germline assignment: CDR1 SGHVS and CDR2 FNYEAQ. The CDR3 is CASSPRAGGSYNEQFF. In DNA, the CDR3 is TGTGCCAGCAGCCCGAGAGCGGGAGGCTCCTACAATGAGCAGTTCTTC.

V and J are TRBV19 and TRBJ2-2, with TRBD2 matching 8 bases. The J segment lost 7 bases and the V segment lost 7 bases, leaving 17 bases of the junction unmatched. Looked up from germline, CDR1 is LNHDA and CDR2 is SQIVND (reference sequence). The CDR3 consists of 17 residues. For the CDR3, the DNA is TGTGCCAGTATTCCCGGTGGTAGCGGGAAGGTGGGCGGGGAGCTGTTTTTT. Translating gives CASIPGGSGKVGGELFF.

The V gene is TRBV5-4, the J gene TRBJ2-2; 7 positions match TRBD2. The CDR3 runs to 16 residues. The J segment lost 3 bases and the V segment lost 3 bases, leaving 8 bases of the junction unmatched. CDR1 is SGHNT, CDR2 YYREEE, per germline (reference sequence). CDR3 in amino acids: CASSSRASGYTGELFF. The DNA for the CDR3 is TGTGCCAGCAGCTCCCGGGCTAGCGGATACACCGGGGAGCTGTTTTTT.

The chain links TRBV2 to TRBJ2-3; D not certain. V dropped 8 bases and J dropped 1 base, with 13 bases sitting between them. The CDR3 totals 14 residues. Per the germline V gene, CDR1 is SNHLY and CDR2 is FYNNEI. The CDR3 DNA sequence: TGTGCCAGCCGAGCTGAGTACGGCACAGATACGCAGTATTTT. Residues: CASRAEYGTDTQYF.

The chain is built from TRBV7-8 and TRBJ2-3; no firm D call. The V end was cut by 2 bases, the J end by 0 bases, with 24 bases between. Germline V gene data show CDR1 as SGHVS and CDR2 as FQNEAQ. This CDR3 region has 20 residues. In nucleotides, the CDR3 is TGTGCCAGCAGCTTAACGGCCCACCAAAGACCCATCTCTAGCACAGATACGCAGTATTTT. It is translated as CASSLTAHQRPISSTDTQYF.

This clone was recorded only once. Other DNA sequences in the sample encode the same CDR3. The rearrangement joins TRBV9 to TRBJ1-2, with D hard to call. The CDR3 totals 14 residues. The germline gives CDR1 SGDLS, CDR2 YYNGEE. Trimming pared 0 bases from V and 2 bases from J, leaving 8 bases between. This CDR3 reads CASSVAPENYGYTF. CDR3 nucleotide sequence: TGTGCCAGCAGCGTAGCCCCGGAGAACTATGGCTACACCTTC.

Concerning this clone: The same CDR3 also results from other DNA sequences found in this sample. The rearrangement links TRBV30 to TRBJ2-7; no definite D call. Germline lookup yields CDR1 GTSNPN and CDR2 SVGIG (reference sequence). The CDR3 is made up of 11 amino acids. V gave up 1 base and J gave up 4 bases, with 5 bases separating them. The chain's CDR3 is CAWSAPYEQYF. The CDR3 DNA is TGTGCCTGGAGTGCCCCGTACGAGCAGTACTTC.

The chain recombines TRBV23-1 with TRBJ2-7, with D perhaps being TRBD1 or TRBD2 (5 bases each). TRBV23-1 is an ORF for which the function is uncertain. The ends were cut back, 6 bases at V and 4 bases at J, with 10 bases in the middle. The CDR3 covers 12 residues. The CDR3 bases are TGCGCCAGCAGCCACGGGGCTTACGAGCAGTACTTC. This translates into CASSHGAYEQYF.

The V call is TRBV25-1, the J call TRBJ2-7; 8 nucleotides line up with TRBD2. Germline CDR1 reads MGHDK; CDR2 reads SYGVNS. There are 15 residues in the CDR3. The ends lost 2 bases at V and 3 bases at J; junction bases unmatched: 6. CDR3 region: CASSEPRGGYYEQYF. CDR3 nucleotide sequence: TGTGCCAGCAGTGAACCTCGGGGGGGGTACTACGAGCAGTACTTC.